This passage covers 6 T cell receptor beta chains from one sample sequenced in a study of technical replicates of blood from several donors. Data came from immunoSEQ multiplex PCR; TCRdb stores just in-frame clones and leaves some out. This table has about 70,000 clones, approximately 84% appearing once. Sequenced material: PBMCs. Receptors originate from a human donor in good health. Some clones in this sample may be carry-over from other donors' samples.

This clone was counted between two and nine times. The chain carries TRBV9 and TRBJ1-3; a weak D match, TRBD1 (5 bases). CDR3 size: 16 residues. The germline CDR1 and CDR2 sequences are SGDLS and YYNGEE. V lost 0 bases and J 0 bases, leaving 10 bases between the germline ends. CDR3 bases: TGTGCCAGCAGCGTAGGGGGCAGCACCTCTGGAAACACCATATATTTT. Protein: CASSVGGSTSGNTIYF. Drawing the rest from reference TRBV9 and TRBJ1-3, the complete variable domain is DSGVTQTPKHLITATGQRVTLRCSPRSGDLSVYWYQQSLDQGLQFLIQYYNGEERAKGNILERFSAQQFPDLHSELNLSSLELGDSALYFCASSVGGSTSGNTIYFGEGSWLTVV.

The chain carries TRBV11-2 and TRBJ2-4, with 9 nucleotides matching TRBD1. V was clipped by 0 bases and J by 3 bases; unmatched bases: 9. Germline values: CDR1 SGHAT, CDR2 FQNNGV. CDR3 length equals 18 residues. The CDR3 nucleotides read TGTGCCAGCAGCTTAGACAGGGTTGGACAGGGGTTCAAAAACATTCAGTACTTC. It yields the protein CASSLDRVGQGFKNIQYF.

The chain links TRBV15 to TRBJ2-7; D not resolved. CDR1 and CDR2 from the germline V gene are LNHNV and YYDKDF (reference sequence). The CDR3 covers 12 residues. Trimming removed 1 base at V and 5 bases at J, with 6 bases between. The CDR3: CATSRASDEQYF. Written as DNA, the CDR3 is TGTGCCACCAGCAGAGCGTCGGACGAGCAGTACTTC.

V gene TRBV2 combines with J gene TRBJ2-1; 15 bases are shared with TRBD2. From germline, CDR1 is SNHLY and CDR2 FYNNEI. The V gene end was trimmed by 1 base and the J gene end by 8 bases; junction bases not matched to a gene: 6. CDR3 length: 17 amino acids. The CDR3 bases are TGTGCCAGCAGTGAAGGGACTAGCGGGAGGGCCCCTCATGAGCAGTTCTTC. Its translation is CASSEGTSGRAPHEQFF.

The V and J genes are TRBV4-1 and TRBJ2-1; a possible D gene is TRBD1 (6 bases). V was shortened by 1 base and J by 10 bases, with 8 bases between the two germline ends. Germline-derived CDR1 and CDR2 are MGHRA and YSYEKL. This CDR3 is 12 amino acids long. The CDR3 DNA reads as TGCGCCAGCAGCCAAGCAAGGGGGGAGCAGTTCTTC. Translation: CASSQARGEQFF.

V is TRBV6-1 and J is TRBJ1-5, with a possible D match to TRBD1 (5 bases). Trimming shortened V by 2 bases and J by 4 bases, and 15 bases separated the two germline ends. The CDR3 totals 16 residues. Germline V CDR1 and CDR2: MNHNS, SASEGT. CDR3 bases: TGTGCCAGCAGTGAATATGGGGGAGGGAGGAATCAGCCCCAGCATTTT. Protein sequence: CASSEYGGGRNQPQHF.